This TCR beta chain stems from a study of T cell changes during pregnancy in multiple sclerosis. Deletions cut 4 bases from V and 1 base from J, with 4 bases between. The CDR3 length is 13 residues. The V gene's germline CDR1 is MRHNA and CDR2 SNTAGT. The assay was immunoSEQ multiplex PCR, and TCRdb's table has in-frame clones only and misses some. The repertoire includes tens of thousands of clones, more than 80% of them detected once, and 0.7% to 0.9% sits in the top ten. The J gene is TRBJ2-2, the V gene TRBV6-4; D remains ambiguous. This TCR came from a female donor in good health, enrolled as a control in a pregnancy study. The specimen was peripheral blood, collected in the first trimester of pregnancy. As DNA, the CDR3 is TGTGCCAGCAGTGTAGTGAACACCGGGGAGCTGTTTTTT. Its translation: CASSVVNTGELFF.